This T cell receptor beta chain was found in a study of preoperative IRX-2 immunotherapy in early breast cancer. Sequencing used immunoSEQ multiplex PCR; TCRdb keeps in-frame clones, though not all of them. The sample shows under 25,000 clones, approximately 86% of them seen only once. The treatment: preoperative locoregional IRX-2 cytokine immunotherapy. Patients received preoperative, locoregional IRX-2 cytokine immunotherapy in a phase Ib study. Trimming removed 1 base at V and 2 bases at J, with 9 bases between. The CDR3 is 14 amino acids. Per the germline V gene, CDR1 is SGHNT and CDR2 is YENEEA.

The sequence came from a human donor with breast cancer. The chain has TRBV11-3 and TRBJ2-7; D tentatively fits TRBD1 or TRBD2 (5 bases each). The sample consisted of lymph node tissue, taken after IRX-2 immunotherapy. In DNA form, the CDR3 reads TGTGCCAGCAGCTTAGTCGGGGCACCCTACGAGCAGTACTTC. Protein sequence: CASSLVGAPYEQYF.